These T cell receptor beta chains were read from a single sample in a study of blood T cell repertoires in COVID-19. Only in-frame clones appear in the TCRdb table, and some are missing; sequencing was by immunoSEQ multiplex PCR. This sample has 60,000 or so clones; about 85% occur once, and the top ten carry around 3.4%. The sequenced sample was peripheral blood. Receptors were obtained from an elderly woman with acute or convalescent COVID-19. CDR3s include the opening cysteine and the closing phenylalanine or tryptophan. D genes are given only for firm matches.

>.|TRBJ1-6|TRBV2
TGTGCCAGCAGTGAACCAATGGGGCCCTATAATTCACCCCTCCACTTT
CASSEPMGPYNSPLHF
>TRBD2|TRBJ2-5|TRBV5-6
TGTGCCAGCAGCCGAGCCGGGACTAGCGGGCTAACGTACCAAGAGACCCAGTACTTC
CASSRAGTSGLTYQETQYF
>TRBD1|TRBJ2-2|TRBV30
TGTGCCCTGGAACGGACAGGGGTCGGGGAGCTGTTTTTT
CALERTGVGELFF
>.|TRBJ2-5|TRBV9
TGTGCCAGCAGCGAGGGTCTAAGATTGGGAGATGAGACCCAGTACTTC
CASSEGLRLGDETQYF
>.|TRBJ2-1|TRBV19
TGTGCCAGTAGTATAACCTGGCGGGCCTCCAATGAGCAGTTCTTC
CASSITWRASNEQFF
>.|TRBJ1-2|TRBV9
TGTGCCAGCAGCATGCCTCGGGGGAGCTATGGCTACACCTTC
CASSMPRGSYGYTF
>TRBD2|TRBJ2-3|TRBV19
TGTGCCTCGTTAGCGGGAGGACTCACAGATACGCAGTATTTT
CASLAGGLTDTQYF
>TRBD2|TRBJ2-3|TRBV11-3
TGTGCCAGCAGCAGAACTAGCGGGGGGGTAGATACGCAGTATTTT
CASSRTSGGVDTQYF
>.|TRBJ2-7|TRBV25-1
TGTGCCAGCGGCGGGTCCCCCTACGAGCAGTACTTC
CASGGSPYEQYF
>.|TRBJ2-7|TRBV7-2
TGTGCCAGCAGCTTAGTGGTCGGGGGGCCATCCCAGCCCTACGAGCAGTACTTC
CASSLVVGGPSQPYEQYF
>TRBD1|TRBJ1-6|TRBV30
TGTGCCCAAAATCAGCAGGGGGCGGTGGGTTCACCCCTCCACTTT
CAQNQQGAVGSPLHF
>.|TRBJ1-2|TRBV7-2
TGTGCCAGCAGCACTCCGCAGGAAGAGTTGGTCTATGGCTACACCTTC
CASSTPQEELVYGYTF
>TRBD2|TRBJ2-6|TRBV7-8
TGTGCCAGCAGCTTATTGGCCAGCGGGGGGGCTGGGGCCAACGTCCTGACTTTC
CASSLLASGGAGANVLTF
>.|TRBJ1-2|TRBV7-3
TGTGCCAGCAGCTTAAATTCGGTCGGGGTCGGTCCTAATGGCTACACCTTC
CASSLNSVGVGPNGYTF
>TRBD1|TRBJ1-5|TRBV7-2
TGTGCCAGCAGCATGGGACAGGGCAGGTTACCCCAGCATTTT
CASSMGQGRLPQHF
>.|TRBJ1-2|TRBV5-1
TGCGCCAGCAGCTTGGAGACAAGTTATGGCTACACCTTC
CASSLETSYGYTF
>TRBD1|TRBJ2-7|TRBV7-2
TGTGCCAGCAGCCACGGACAGGGTTTGAACGAGCAGTACTTC
CASSHGQGLNEQYF